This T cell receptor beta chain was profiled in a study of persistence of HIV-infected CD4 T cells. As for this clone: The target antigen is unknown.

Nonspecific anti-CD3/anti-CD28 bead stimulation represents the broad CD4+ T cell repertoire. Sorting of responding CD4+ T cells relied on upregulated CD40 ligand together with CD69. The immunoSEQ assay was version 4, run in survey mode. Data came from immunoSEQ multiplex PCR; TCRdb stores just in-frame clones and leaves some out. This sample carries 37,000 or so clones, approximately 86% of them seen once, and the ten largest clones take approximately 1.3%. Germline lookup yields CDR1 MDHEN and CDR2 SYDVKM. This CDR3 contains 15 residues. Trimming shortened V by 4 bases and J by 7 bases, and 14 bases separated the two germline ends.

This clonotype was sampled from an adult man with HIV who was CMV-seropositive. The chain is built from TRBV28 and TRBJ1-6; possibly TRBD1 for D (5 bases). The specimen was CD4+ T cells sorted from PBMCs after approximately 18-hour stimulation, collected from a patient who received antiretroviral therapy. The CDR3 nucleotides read TGTGCCAGCAGTTGGAAAGGGGTTGGAAATTCACCCCTCCACTTT. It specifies CASSWKGVGNSPLHF.